This TCR beta chain comes out of a study of T cells after yellow fever vaccination. Findings and limits, study-wide: Most primary-vaccination clones reappeared after the booster (just under 98% CD4, approximately 88% CD8).

TCRdb reprocessed the 5' RACE reads via MiXCR and lists one record per CDR3 protein. The repertoire includes tens of thousands of distinct CDR3 sequences, 7.5% to 8% of them detected once, and 41% sits in the top ten. The CDR3 is made up of 12 amino acids. The V gene's germline CDR1 is DFQATT and CDR2 SNEGSKA (reference sequence). In its sample, this clonotype was seen a few times. Its target is not known. The sequences come from CD8+ T cells sorted from PBMCs, collected on the day of the yellow fever booster vaccination. The rearrangement joins TRBV20-1 to TRBJ1-1; tentatively, D is TRBD1 (5 bases). This receptor was identified in a man younger than 45 who received the YFV17D yellow fever vaccine. The CDR3 region has the DNA TGCAGCACCTCGACAGACAACACTGAAGCTTTCTTT. This gives the protein CSTSTDNTEAFF.